This entry is about one T cell receptor beta chain. Its antigen is unidentified. Some clones are missing from TCRdb's copy, which holds only in-frame ones; the method was immunoSEQ multiplex PCR. The sample contains over 50,000 clones, around 80% of which appear only once. This entry comes from a study of T cells in localized non-small cell lung cancer. Trimming left V 11 bases short and J 0 bases short, with 14 bases between. Germline assignment: CDR1 ENHRY and CDR2 SYGVKD. CDR3 size: 13 residues. General study results and limits: Maximal T cell clonality occurred in uninvolved adjacent lung, with tumor ranking below it.

The sequencing here drew on peripheral blood mononuclear cells, taken before any cancer treatment. This clonotype was obtained from a man aged 40 to 70 with stage III lung adenocarcinoma. V gene TRBV10-3 combines with J gene TRBJ2-7; D uncertain. CDR3 protein: CAPRRYSSYEQYF. CDR3 in DNA: TGTGCCCCCCGGCGGTATTCCTCCTACGAGCAGTACTTC.